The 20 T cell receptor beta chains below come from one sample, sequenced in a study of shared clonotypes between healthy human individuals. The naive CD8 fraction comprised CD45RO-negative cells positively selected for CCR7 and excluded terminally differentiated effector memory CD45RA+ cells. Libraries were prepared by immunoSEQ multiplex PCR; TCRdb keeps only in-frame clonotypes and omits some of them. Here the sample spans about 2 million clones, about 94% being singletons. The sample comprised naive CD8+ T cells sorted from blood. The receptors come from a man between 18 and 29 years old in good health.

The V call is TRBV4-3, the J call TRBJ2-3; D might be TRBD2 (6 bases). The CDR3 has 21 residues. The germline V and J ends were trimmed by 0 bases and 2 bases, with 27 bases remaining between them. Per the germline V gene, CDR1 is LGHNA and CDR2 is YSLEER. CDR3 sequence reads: CASSQDGGSASERADTDTQYF. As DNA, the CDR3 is TGCGCCAGCAGCCAAGATGGGGGATCGGCTTCAGAGCGGGCTGACACAGATACGCAGTATTTT.

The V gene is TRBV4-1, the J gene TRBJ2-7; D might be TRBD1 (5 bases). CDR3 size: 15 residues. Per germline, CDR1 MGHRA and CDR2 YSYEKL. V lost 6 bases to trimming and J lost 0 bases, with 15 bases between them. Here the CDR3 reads CASRSLTQGSYEQYF. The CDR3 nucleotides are TGCGCCAGCAGATCCCTTACGCAGGGCTCCTACGAGCAGTACTTC.

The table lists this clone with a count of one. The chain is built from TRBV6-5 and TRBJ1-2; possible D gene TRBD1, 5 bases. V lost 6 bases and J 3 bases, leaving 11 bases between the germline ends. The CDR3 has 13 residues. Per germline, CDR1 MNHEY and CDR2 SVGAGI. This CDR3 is CASREIGDYGYTF. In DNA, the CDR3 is TGTGCCAGCAGAGAGATAGGGGACTATGGCTACACCTTC.

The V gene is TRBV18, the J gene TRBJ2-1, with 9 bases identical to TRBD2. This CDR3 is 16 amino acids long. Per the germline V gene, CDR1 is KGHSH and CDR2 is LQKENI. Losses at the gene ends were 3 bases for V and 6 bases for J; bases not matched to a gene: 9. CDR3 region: CASSPSAGGISNEQFF. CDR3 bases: TGTGCCAGCTCACCTTCAGCGGGAGGAATTAGCAATGAGCAGTTCTTC.

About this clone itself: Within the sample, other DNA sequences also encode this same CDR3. CDR3 nucleotides: TGTGCCAGTAGTCCGGGACAGGTATACGAGCAGTACTTC. This translates into CASSPGQVYEQYF. This chain links TRBV19 with TRBJ2-7; 8 bases agree with TRBD1. From germline, CDR1 is LNHDA and CDR2 SQIVND (reference sequence). The CDR3 consists of 13 residues. V was pared by 5 bases and J by 4 bases, with 4 bases of the junction left unmatched.

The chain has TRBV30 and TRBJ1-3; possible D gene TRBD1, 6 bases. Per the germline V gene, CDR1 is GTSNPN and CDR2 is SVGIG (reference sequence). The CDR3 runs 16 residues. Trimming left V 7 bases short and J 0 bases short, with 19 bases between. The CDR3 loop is CAYGGGDKYSGNTIYF. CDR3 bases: TGTGCCTACGGGGGAGGGGACAAGTACTCTGGAAACACCATATATTTT.

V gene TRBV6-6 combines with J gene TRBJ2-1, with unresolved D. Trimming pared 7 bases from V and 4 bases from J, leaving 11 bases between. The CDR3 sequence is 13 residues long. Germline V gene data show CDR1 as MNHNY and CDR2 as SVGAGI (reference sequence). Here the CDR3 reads CASTSSGYNEQFF. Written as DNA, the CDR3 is TGTGCCAGCACCTCTTCGGGTTACAATGAGCAGTTCTTC.

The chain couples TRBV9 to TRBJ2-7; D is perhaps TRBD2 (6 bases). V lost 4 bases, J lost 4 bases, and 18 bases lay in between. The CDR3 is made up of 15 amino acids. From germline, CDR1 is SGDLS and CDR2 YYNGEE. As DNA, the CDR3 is TGTGCCAGCAGCCAGAGCGGGTCCCCCCAATACGAGCAGTACTTC. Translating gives CASSQSGSPQYEQYF.

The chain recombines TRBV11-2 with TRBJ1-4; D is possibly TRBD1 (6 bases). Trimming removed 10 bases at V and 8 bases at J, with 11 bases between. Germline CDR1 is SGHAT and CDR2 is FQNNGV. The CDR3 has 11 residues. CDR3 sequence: CATEGVEKLFF. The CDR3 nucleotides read TGTGCCACCGAGGGGGTAGAAAAACTGTTTTTT.

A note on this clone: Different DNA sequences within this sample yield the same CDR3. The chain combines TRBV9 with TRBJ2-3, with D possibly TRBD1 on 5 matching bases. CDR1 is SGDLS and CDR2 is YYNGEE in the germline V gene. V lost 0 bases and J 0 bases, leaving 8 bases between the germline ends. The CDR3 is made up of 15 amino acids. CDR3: CASSVGGASTDTQYF. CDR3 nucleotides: TGTGCCAGCAGCGTAGGGGGCGCTAGCACAGATACGCAGTATTTT.

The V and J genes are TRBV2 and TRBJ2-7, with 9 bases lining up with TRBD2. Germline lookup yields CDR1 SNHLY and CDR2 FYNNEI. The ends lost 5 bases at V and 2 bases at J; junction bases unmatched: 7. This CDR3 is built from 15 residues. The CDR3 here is CASSSPSGVTYEQYF. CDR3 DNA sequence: TGTGCCAGCAGTAGTCCTAGCGGGGTCACCTACGAGCAGTACTTC.

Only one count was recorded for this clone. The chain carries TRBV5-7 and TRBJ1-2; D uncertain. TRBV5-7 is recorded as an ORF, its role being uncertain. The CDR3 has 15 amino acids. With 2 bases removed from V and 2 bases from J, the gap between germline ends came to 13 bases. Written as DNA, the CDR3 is TGTGCCAGCAGCTTTCGACGGGTTTGGAACTATGGCTACACCTTC. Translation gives CASSFRRVWNYGYTF.

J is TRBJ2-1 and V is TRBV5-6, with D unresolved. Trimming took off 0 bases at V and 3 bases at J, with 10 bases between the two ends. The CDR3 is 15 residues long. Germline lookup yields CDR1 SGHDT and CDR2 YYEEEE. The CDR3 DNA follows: TGTGCCAGCAGCTTGGGACACCCAATCTACAATGAGCAGTTCTTC. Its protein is CASSLGHPIYNEQFF.

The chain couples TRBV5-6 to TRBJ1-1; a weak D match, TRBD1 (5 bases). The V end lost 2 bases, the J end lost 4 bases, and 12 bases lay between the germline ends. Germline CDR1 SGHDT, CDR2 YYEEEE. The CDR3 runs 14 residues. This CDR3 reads CASSFDRGFTEAFF. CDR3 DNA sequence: TGTGCCAGCAGCTTTGATCGGGGGTTCACTGAAGCTTTCTTT.

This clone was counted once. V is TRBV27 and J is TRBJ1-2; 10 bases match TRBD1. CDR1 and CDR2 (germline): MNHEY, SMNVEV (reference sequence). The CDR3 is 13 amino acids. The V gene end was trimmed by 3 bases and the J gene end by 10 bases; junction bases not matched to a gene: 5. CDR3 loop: CASSFPGQGDYTF. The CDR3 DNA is TGTGCCAGCAGTTTCCCCGGACAGGGGGACTACACCTTC.

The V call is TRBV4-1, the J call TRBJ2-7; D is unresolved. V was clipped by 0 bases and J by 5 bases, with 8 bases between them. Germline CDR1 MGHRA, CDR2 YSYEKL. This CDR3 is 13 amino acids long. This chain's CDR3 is CASSQDPDHEQYF. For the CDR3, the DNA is TGCGCCAGCAGCCAAGACCCTGATCACGAGCAGTACTTC.

The CDR3 reads CASSFRDEQYF. The CDR3 DNA is TGTGCCAGCAGTTTTAGGGACGAGCAGTACTTC. The chain joins TRBV27 to TRBJ2-7; D is ambiguous. The CDR3 runs 11 residues. The germline CDR1 and CDR2 sequences are MNHEY and SMNVEV (reference sequence). The germline V and J ends were trimmed by 3 bases and 5 bases, with 5 bases remaining between them.

The CDR3 DNA sequence: TGTGCCAGCAGTTACTCTAGGGTAGACACCTTC. Protein product: CASSYSRVDTF. The rearrangement links TRBV6-6 to TRBJ1-2; D is ambiguous. Germline-derived CDR1 and CDR2 are MNHNY and SVGAGI (reference sequence). The CDR3 sequence is 11 residues long. Trimming pared 0 bases from V and 12 bases from J, leaving 8 bases between.

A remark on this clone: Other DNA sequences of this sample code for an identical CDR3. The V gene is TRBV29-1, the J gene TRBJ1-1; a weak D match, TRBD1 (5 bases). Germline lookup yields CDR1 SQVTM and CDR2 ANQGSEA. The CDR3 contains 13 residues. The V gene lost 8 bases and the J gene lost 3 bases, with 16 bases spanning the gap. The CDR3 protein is CSPTGQGDTEAFF. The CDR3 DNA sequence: TGCAGCCCGACCGGGCAGGGAGACACTGAAGCTTTCTTT.

The CDR3 DNA reads as TGTGCCAGCAGCGAGACCGGGCCCACGAACACTGAAGCTTTCTTT. Encoded protein: CASSETGPTNTEAFF. V and J are TRBV7-9 and TRBJ1-1, with D hard to call. This CDR3 comprises 15 residues. Trimming shortened V by 5 bases and J by 1 base, and 14 bases separated the two germline ends. Germline V lookup: CDR1 SEHNR, CDR2 FQNEAQ (reference sequence).